This T cell receptor beta chain appears in the sequencing data of a study of shared clonotypes between healthy human individuals. Study-level information: Donor composition was a couple of women and a few men, aged 18 to 49.

The study, taken as a whole, reports: Unshared clonotypes carried lower generation probabilities than those common to all four donors.

As to this clone: No antigen is known for it.

The germline gives CDR1 SQVTM, CDR2 ANQGSEA. V was trimmed by 7 bases and J by 3 bases, leaving 15 bases between them. The CDR3 runs to 14 residues. Each cell subset's genomic DNA was divided evenly among several immunoSEQ plates. Original analysis: Sequence data from immunoSEQ were junction-only and lacked quality scores; consequently, filtering differed. TCRdb's table, derived via immunoSEQ multiplex PCR, lists solely in-frame clones and lacks some. Clone size and the V and J calls come from that table; the DNA yielded D and trimming. The table lists 730,000 or so clones, approximately 75% of them singletons.

V usage is TRBV29-1 and J usage is TRBJ2-2; a possible D gene is TRBD2 (7 bases). Sequenced input: memory CD4+ T cells sorted from blood. Subset defined: CD45RA-negative fraction. The origin of this receptor is a woman aged 25 to 45 in good health. CDR3 coding DNA: TGCAGCGGGTCGCGGGGGCGCGACACCGGGGAGCTGTTTTTT. It encodes CSGSRGRDTGELFF.